This T cell receptor beta chain was documented in a study of regulatory T cells in long-lasting Graves disease. In its sample, this clonotype was seen a few times. Time point defined: persistent/refractory GD, antithyroid drugs over 5 years with positive TRAb. Generation of the TCR library employed RNA extracted from PBMCs. According to the study, TCR beta libraries were built with iRepertoire HTBI primers and CDR3-region Arm-PCR. MiXCR, applied by TCRdb to the multiplex PCR reads, yields one record per CDR3 protein. The repertoire holds 650,000 to 700,000 distinct CDR3 sequences, with about 30% as singletons. CDR3 size: 14 residues. Germline CDR1 and CDR2: DFQATT and SNEGSKA (reference sequence). V lost 0 bases to trimming and J lost 0 bases; unmatched junction nucleotides: 1.

V gene TRBV20-1 combines with J gene TRBJ1-2; TRBD1 agrees at 7 bases. Here the sequenced sample was peripheral blood mononuclear cells (PBMCs), taken when the disease was refractory, from a patient treated with antithyroid drugs. The sequence was collected from a female donor with Graves disease. CDR3 sequence (DNA): TGCAGTGCTAGAGATCAGGGGGCTAACTATGGCTACACCTTC. Translating it yields CSARDQGANYGYTF.